The 27 T cell receptor beta chains below come from one sample, sequenced in a study of T-cell memory formation after mild COVID-19. One entry per CDR3 protein results from TCRdb running MiXCR on the 5' RACE reads. The sample lists 470,000 or so distinct CDR3 sequences; about 20% were seen once. Input material: PBMCs or a T cell subset sorted from them (not recorded which). The receptors were gathered from an adult woman who had mild COVID-19 (a few samples of this study predate the infection). Cell type and time point are not known.

This clonotype was recorded at least ten times. J is TRBJ2-3 and V is TRBV5-1; TRBD1 might be the D (6 bases). V shed 3 bases and J shed 2 bases, with 16 bases lying between them. The CDR3 loop spans 16 amino acids. Germline V gene sequence: CDR1 SGHRS, CDR2 YFSETQ. CDR3: CASSWDTPQATDTQYF. As DNA, the CDR3 is TGCGCCAGCAGCTGGGACACACCGCAGGCCACAGATACGCAGTATTTT.

The sample holds a few counts of this clonotype. V and J are TRBV29-1 and TRBJ2-3; 13 nucleotides match TRBD2. V shed 4 bases and J 4 bases; nucleotides not matched to a gene: 2. Germline CDR1 is SQVTM and CDR2 is ANQGSEA. This CDR3 spans 14 amino acids. The CDR3 reads CSVGTSGRADTQYF. The CDR3 region has the DNA TGCAGCGTTGGTACTAGCGGGAGGGCAGATACGCAGTATTTT.

The chain carries TRBV12-3 or TRBV12-4 and TRBJ1-1, with D possibly being TRBD1 (5 bases). The CDR3 contains 17 residues. Trimming removed 5 bases from V and 0 bases from J, with 19 bases in between. The CDR3 loop is CASSLTEPGHMNTEAFF. The CDR3 DNA follows: TGTGCCAGCAGTCTCACCGAACCTGGACATATGAACACTGAAGCTTTCTTT.

V is TRBV6-2 or TRBV6-3 and J is TRBJ2-2; 15 nucleotides align to TRBD2. Germline V lookup: CDR1 MNHEY, CDR2 SVGEGT. The CDR3 sequence is 18 residues long. Unmatched junction bases numbered 5, after V lost 1 base and J lost 5 bases. This CDR3 is CASSYWGLAGGQTGELFF. CDR3 sequence (DNA): TGTGCCAGCAGTTACTGGGGACTAGCGGGAGGACAAACCGGGGAGCTGTTTTTT.

This clonotype turned up a few times. The V and J genes are TRBV5-8 and TRBJ1-2, with a weak D call TRBD1 (5 bases). V lost 3 bases and J lost 6, with 15 bases in between. This CDR3 spans 14 amino acids. Germline V gives CDR1 SGHTS, CDR2 YDEGEE. This chain's CDR3 is CASSSRVRGDGYTF. The CDR3 nucleotides read TGTGCCAGCAGCTCCAGGGTCCGTGGGGATGGCTACACCTTC. The complete variable domain, with remaining parts taken from reference TRBV5-8 and TRBJ1-2, reads EAGVTQSPTHLIKTRGQQATLRCSPISGHTSVYWYQQALGLGLQFLLWYDEGEERNRGNFPPRFSGRQFPNYSSELNVNALELEDSALYLCASSSRVRGDGYTFGSGTRLTVV.

The sample holds a few counts of this clonotype. The chain is built from TRBV4-2 and TRBJ1-5, with D tentatively TRBD1 (6 bases). This CDR3 spans 19 amino acids. Germline V CDR1 and CDR2: LGHNA, YNFKEQ. The V end was cut by 0 bases, the J end by 2 bases, with 20 bases between. CDR3 loop: CASSQDLDSTLARNQPQHF. CDR3 bases: TGTGCCAGCAGCCAAGATCTGGACAGTACCCTCGCCCGCAATCAGCCCCAGCATTTT.

This clonotype was observed a few times. The chain joins TRBV6-2 or TRBV6-3 to TRBJ2-5; 7 bases agree with TRBD2. CDR1 MNHEY and CDR2 SVGEGT come from the germline V gene. Germline trimming cut 6 bases from V and 6 bases from J; bases unmatched to any gene: 10. The CDR3 spans 14 residues. The CDR3 spells CASSTLAAWKTQYF. DNA of the CDR3: TGTGCCAGCAGCACTCTAGCGGCTTGGAAGACCCAGTACTTC.

This clonotype was detected a few times. The rearrangement joins TRBV24-1 to TRBJ1-1; TRBD1 is a possible D gene (6 bases). This CDR3 is 16 amino acids long. Per the germline V gene, CDR1 is KGHDR and CDR2 is SFDVKD. Trimming took 3 bases from V and 4 from J, leaving 17 bases between them. Written as DNA, the CDR3 is TGTGCCACCAGTGATGGGGGCCTGGGAGGGAGCACTGAAGCTTTCTTT. Translating it yields CATSDGGLGGSTEAFF.

This sequence joins TRBV20-1 and TRBJ1-5, with 8 bases matching TRBD1. Per germline, CDR1 DFQATT and CDR2 SNEGSKA (reference sequence). With 0 bases clipped from V and 7 bases from J, the junction kept 8 bases outside the gene matches. The CDR3 is made up of 15 amino acids. The CDR3 bases are TGCAGTGCTAGAGAGGAAGGACAGGGCGGACAGCCCCAGCATTTT. It specifies CSAREEGQGGQPQHF.

Ten or more counts support this clonotype. The genes are TRBV7-6 and TRBJ2-3; no clear D. Germline values: CDR1 SGHVS, CDR2 FNYEAQ. CDR3 size: 13 residues. Trimming left V 3 bases short and J 2 bases short, with 6 bases between. The DNA for the CDR3 is TGTGCCAGCAGCTTTCACCTCACAGATACGCAGTATTTT. Its translation: CASSFHLTDTQYF.

This clonotype was seen just once. The rearrangement links TRBV4-3 to TRBJ2-7; D tentatively reads TRBD1 or TRBD2 (5 bases each). Germline V gene data show CDR1 as LGHNA and CDR2 as YSLEER. CDR3 size: 15 residues. The V and J ends lost 1 base and 0 bases respectively, with 10 bases between them. CDR3 amino acids: CASSQGVGTSYEQYF. The CDR3 DNA follows: TGCGCCAGCAGCCAAGGGGTCGGGACCTCCTACGAGCAGTACTTC.

This clonotype was counted between two and nine times. The chain carries TRBV10-3 and TRBJ1-4, with D perhaps matching TRBD1 (5 bases). V gave up 4 bases and J gave up 5 bases, with 20 bases separating them. The germline gives CDR1 ENHRY, CDR2 SYGVKD. This CDR3 region has 17 residues. The CDR3 spells CAISGGQGRGMNEKLFF. CDR3 in DNA: TGTGCCATCAGTGGAGGACAAGGCCGAGGGATGAATGAAAAACTGTTTTTT.

This clonotype was counted only a few times. This rearrangement joins TRBV6-1 to TRBJ1-2, with D perhaps TRBD1 (5 bases). The CDR3 sequence is 15 residues long. V dropped 1 base and J dropped 3 bases, with 12 bases sitting between them. The germline V gene has CDR1 MNHNS and CDR2 SASEGT. Here the CDR3 reads CASSEGAREYYGYTF. In DNA, the CDR3 is TGTGCCAGCAGTGAAGGGGCCAGGGAATACTATGGCTACACCTTC.

This clonotype came up a few times. The CDR3 spells CASSYSGASGGTDTQYF. CDR3 nucleotide sequence: TGTGCCAGCAGTTACTCTGGGGCTAGCGGGGGCACAGATACGCAGTATTTT. The rearrangement joins TRBV6-5 to TRBJ2-3, with 9 bases identical to TRBD2. J lost 1 base, V lost 0 bases, and 5 bases had no gene match. The CDR3 totals 17 residues. CDR1 MNHEY and CDR2 SVGAGI come from the germline V gene.

The J gene is TRBJ2-7, the V gene TRBV9; no reliable D call. V dropped 0 bases and J dropped 2 bases, with 12 bases sitting between them. Germline-derived CDR1 and CDR2 are SGDLS and YYNGEE. This CDR3 contains 15 residues. CDR3 amino acids: CASSVDLDPTYEQYF. Written as DNA, the CDR3 is TGTGCCAGCAGCGTAGACCTAGACCCCACCTACGAGCAGTACTTC. The full variable domain, in which reference TRBV9 and TRBJ2-7 provide the parts outside the CDR3, is DSGVTQTPKHLITATGQRVTLRCSPRSGDLSVYWYQQSLDQGLQFLIQYYNGEERAKGNILERFSAQQFPDLHSELNLSSLELGDSALYFCASSVDLDPTYEQYFGPGTRLTVT.

The chain links TRBV2 to TRBJ2-3; D remains ambiguous. The V gene's germline CDR1 is SNHLY and CDR2 FYNNEI. The V and J ends lost 6 bases and 2 bases respectively, with 6 bases between them. CDR3 size: 12 residues. This chain's CDR3 is CASSTTTDTQYF. CDR3 in DNA: TGTGCCAGCAGCACTACCACAGATACGCAGTATTTT.

This clonotype was seen a handful of times. The rearrangement uses TRBV4-2 and TRBJ1-1; D not certain. Trimming stripped 0 bases from V and 8 bases from J, with 13 bases between. CDR1 and CDR2 (germline): LGHNA, YNFKEQ. The CDR3 runs 14 residues. Here the CDR3 DNA reads TGTGCCAGCAGCCAAGACCCGCCAGGACCCGAAGCTTTCTTT. Residues: CASSQDPPGPEAFF.

This clonotype was detected a few times. The rearrangement links TRBV4-1 to TRBJ2-7; 7 nucleotides agree with TRBD1. V lost 3 bases, J lost 5 bases, and 4 bases stayed unmatched. The CDR3 covers 13 residues. Germline-derived CDR1 and CDR2 are MGHRA and YSYEKL. The CDR3 sequence is CASSHRQGDEQYF. CDR3 in DNA: TGCGCCAGCAGCCACAGACAGGGCGACGAGCAGTACTTC.

This clonotype was seen only a few times. The chain uses TRBV7-9 and TRBJ2-7; a possible D gene is TRBD2 (6 bases). Per germline, CDR1 SEHNR and CDR2 FQNEAQ (reference sequence). Trimming left V 5 bases short and J 5 bases short, with 13 bases between. There are 13 residues in the CDR3. CDR3 loop: CASSPGSFDEQYF. The CDR3 DNA reads as TGTGCCAGCAGCCCCGGGAGTTTTGACGAGCAGTACTTC.

Concerning this clonotype itself: An end of the junction does not agree with germline; a read error may underlie this. The V and J genes are TRBV20-1 and TRBJ2-7, with D unresolved. Looked up from germline, CDR1 is DFQATT and CDR2 is SNEGSKA (reference sequence). The CDR3 covers 17 residues. CDR3 in amino acids: CSARDLTRRGRSDEQYF. The CDR3 nucleotides are TGCAGTGCTAGAGATCTGACAAGGCGTGGGCGCTCCGACGAGCAGTACTTC.

The chain employs TRBV29-1 and TRBJ2-7, with 8 bases fitting TRBD1. The CDR3 runs 13 residues. The junction had 8 bases not matched to a gene; V was cut back by 7 bases and J by 3 bases. Germline V gene data show CDR1 as SQVTM and CDR2 as ANQGSEA. The CDR3 loop is CSGAQGAGYEQYF. The CDR3 DNA follows: TGCAGCGGAGCCCAGGGGGCGGGCTACGAGCAGTACTTC.

This chain links TRBV27 with TRBJ2-1, with 7 nucleotides matching TRBD1. After removal of 7 bases from V and 13 bases from J, the junction contained 7 bases not matched to a gene. The CDR3 runs to 11 residues. Looked up from germline, CDR1 is MNHEY and CDR2 is SMNVEV (reference sequence). CDR3 bases: TGTGCCAGCAAGACAGGGACCCTCCAGTTCTTC. It specifies CASKTGTLQFF.

The gene calls are TRBV12-3 or TRBV12-4 and TRBJ1-1; tentatively, D is TRBD1 (5 bases). The V gene lost 6 bases and the J gene lost 7 bases, with 18 bases spanning the gap. The CDR3 loop spans 14 amino acids. Here the CDR3 reads CASRRNGGQGEAFF. CDR3 bases: TGTGCCAGCAGGAGGAACGGGGGTCAAGGTGAAGCTTTCTTT.

This clonotype has a handful of counts. J is TRBJ1-2 and V is TRBV7-6, with 9 bases fitting TRBD1. The V gene's germline CDR1 is SGHVS and CDR2 FNYEAQ. V lost 5 bases to trimming and J lost 6 bases; unmatched junction nucleotides: 10. This CDR3 contains 15 residues. For the CDR3, the DNA is TGTGCCAGCAGCAAATGGACAGGGGATAATAATGGCTACACCTTC. It yields the protein CASSKWTGDNNGYTF.

This clonotype was observed a few times. This rearrangement joins TRBV29-1 to TRBJ2-1, with TRBD2 identical over 11 bases. With 6 bases clipped from V and 4 bases from J, the junction kept 17 bases outside the gene matches. From germline, CDR1 is SQVTM and CDR2 ANQGSEA. The CDR3 spans 18 residues. CDR3 nucleotide sequence: TGCAGCGTAGCCGCAGAGGGGGTAGCGGGAGGGCCGTACAATGAGCAGTTCTTC. Translated: CSVAAEGVAGGPYNEQFF.

The J gene is TRBJ2-3, the V gene TRBV12-3 or TRBV12-4, with D hard to call. The V gene lost 1 base and the J gene lost 3 bases, with 11 bases spanning the gap. The CDR3 runs 15 residues. The CDR3 here is CASSLGQLLTDTQYF. The CDR3 nucleotides are TGTGCCAGCAGTTTAGGGCAGCTTCTGACAGATACGCAGTATTTT.

This clonotype was seen more than once but under ten times. The V call is TRBV6-5, the J call TRBJ2-7; D is unclear. V was pared by 0 bases and J by 3 bases, with 9 bases between. Germline CDR1 MNHEY, CDR2 SVGAGI. This CDR3 comprises 14 residues. The CDR3 region has the DNA TGTGCCAGCAGTTACTCCTCGTCGGGCTACGAGCAGTACTTC. Its protein is CASSYSSSGYEQYF.